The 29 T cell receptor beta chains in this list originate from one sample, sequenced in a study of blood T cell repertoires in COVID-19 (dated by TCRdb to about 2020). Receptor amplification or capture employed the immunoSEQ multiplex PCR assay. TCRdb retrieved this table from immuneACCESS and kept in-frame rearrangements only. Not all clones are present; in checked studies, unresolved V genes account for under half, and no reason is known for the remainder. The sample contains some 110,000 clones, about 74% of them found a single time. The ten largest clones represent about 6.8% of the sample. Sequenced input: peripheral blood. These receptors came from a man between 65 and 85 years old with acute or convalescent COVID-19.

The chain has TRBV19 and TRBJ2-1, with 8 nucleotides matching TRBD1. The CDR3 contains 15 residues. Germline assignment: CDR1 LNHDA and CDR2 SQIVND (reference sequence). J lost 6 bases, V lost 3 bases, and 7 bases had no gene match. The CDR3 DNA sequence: TGTGCCAGTAGTATCCGGACAGGGCCTTCCAATGAGCAGTTCTTC. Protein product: CASSIRTGPSNEQFF. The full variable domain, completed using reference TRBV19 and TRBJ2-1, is DGGITQSPKYLFRKEGQNVTLSCEQNLNHDAMYWYRQDPGQGLRLIYYSQIVNDFQKGDIAEGYSVSREKKESFPLTVTSAQKNPTAFYLCASSIRTGPSNEQFFGPGTRLTVL.

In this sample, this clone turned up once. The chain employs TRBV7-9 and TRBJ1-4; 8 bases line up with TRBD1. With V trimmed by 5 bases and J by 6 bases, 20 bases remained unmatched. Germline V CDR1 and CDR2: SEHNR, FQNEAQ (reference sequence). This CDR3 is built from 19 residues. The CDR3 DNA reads TGTGCCAGCAGCACGCGAAAGGACAGGGAGGGGCTAAATCATGAAAAACTGTTTTTT. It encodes CASSTRKDREGLNHEKLFF.

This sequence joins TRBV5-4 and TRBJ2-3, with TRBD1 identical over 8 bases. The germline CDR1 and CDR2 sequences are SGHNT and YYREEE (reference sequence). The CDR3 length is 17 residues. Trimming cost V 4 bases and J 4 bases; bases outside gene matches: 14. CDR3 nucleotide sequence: TGTGCCAGCAGCCCACGGGCCGGGACAGGATCCCCAGATACGCAGTATTTT. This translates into CASSPRAGTGSPDTQYF. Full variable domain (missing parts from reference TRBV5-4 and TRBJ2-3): ETGVTQSPTHLIKTRGQQVTLRCSSQSGHNTVSWYQQALGQGPQFIFQYYREEENGRGNFPPRFSGLQFPNYSSELNVNALELDDSALYLCASSPRAGTGSPDTQYFGPGTRLTVL.

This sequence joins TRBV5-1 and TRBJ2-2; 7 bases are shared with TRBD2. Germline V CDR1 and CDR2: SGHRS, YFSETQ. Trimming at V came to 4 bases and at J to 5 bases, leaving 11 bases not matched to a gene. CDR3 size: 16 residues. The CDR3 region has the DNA TGCGCCAGCAGCCGCCGGGCGGGAGCAGGAACCGGGGAGCTGTTTTTT. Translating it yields CASSRRAGAGTGELFF.

Here the CDR3 reads CASSKTTVTGEGLETQYF. In DNA, the CDR3 is TGTGCCAGCAGCAAAACTACTGTTACCGGGGAAGGTCTCGAGACCCAGTACTTC. The V call is TRBV21-1, the J call TRBJ2-5; the tabulated D call, TRBD2, remains unverified against the DNA. TRBV21-1 is a pseudogene. This CDR3 spans 18 amino acids.

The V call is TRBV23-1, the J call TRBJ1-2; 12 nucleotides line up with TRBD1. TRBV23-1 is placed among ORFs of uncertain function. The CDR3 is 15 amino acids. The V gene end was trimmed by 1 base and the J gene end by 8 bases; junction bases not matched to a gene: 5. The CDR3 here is CASSQFGTGGLGYTF. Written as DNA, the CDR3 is TGCGCCAGCAGTCAATTTGGGACAGGGGGCTTGGGCTACACCTTC.

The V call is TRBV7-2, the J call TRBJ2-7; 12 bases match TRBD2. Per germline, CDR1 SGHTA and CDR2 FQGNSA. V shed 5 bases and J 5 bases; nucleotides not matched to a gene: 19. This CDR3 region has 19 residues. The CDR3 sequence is CASSPHGGASGGAVHEQYF. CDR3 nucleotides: TGTGCCAGCAGCCCCCACGGAGGGGCTAGCGGGGGGGCGGTCCACGAGCAGTACTTC.

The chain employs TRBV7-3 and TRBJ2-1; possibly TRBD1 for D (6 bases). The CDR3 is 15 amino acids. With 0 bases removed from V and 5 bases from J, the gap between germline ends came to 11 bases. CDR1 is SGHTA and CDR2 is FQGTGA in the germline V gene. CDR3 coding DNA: TGTGCCAGCAGCTTAACGGGGGCCAATAACAATGAGCAGTTCTTC. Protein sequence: CASSLTGANNNEQFF.

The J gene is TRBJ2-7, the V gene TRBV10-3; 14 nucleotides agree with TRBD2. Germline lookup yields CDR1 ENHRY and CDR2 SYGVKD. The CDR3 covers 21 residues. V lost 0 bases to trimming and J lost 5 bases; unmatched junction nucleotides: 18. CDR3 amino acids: CAISESMFGGLAGDVWDEQYF. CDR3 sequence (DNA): TGTGCCATCAGTGAGTCGATGTTCGGGGGACTAGCGGGAGACGTTTGGGACGAGCAGTACTTC.

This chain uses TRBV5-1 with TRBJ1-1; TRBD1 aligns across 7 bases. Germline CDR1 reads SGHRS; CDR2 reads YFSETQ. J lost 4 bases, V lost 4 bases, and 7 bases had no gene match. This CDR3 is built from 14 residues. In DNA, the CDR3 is TGCGCCAGCAGCGATCAACAGGGGACCACTGAAGCTTTCTTT. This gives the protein CASSDQQGTTEAFF.

CDR3 amino acids: CASSLGQGTDTQYF. The CDR3 DNA follows: TGCGCCAGCAGCCTGGGACAGGGGACAGATACGCAGTATTTT. This chain joins TRBV4-1 and TRBJ2-3; 10 nucleotides agree with TRBD1. The V and J ends lost 4 bases and 3 bases, in that order; junction bases with no gene match: 1. CDR3 length: 14 amino acids. CDR1 MGHRA and CDR2 YSYEKL come from the germline V gene.

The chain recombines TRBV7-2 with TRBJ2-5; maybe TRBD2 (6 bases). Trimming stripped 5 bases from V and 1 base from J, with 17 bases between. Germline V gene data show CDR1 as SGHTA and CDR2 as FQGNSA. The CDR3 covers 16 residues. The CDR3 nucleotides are TGTGCCAGCAGCGCCCTAGCGATAGCTCTCCAAGAGACCCAGTACTTC. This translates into CASSALAIALQETQYF.

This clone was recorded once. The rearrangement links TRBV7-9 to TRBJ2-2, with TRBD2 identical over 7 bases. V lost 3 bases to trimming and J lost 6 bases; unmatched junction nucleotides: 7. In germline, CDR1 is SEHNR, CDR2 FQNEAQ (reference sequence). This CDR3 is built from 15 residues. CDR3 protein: CASSFLWEGAGELFF. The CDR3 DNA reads TGTGCCAGCAGCTTTTTGTGGGAGGGCGCCGGGGAGCTGTTTTTT.

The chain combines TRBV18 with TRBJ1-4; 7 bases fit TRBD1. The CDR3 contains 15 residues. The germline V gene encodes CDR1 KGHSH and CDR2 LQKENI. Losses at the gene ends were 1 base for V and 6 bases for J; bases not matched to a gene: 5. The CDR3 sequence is CASSPQGAPDEKLFF. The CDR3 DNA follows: TGTGCCAGCTCACCACAGGGGGCGCCGGATGAAAAACTGTTTTTT.

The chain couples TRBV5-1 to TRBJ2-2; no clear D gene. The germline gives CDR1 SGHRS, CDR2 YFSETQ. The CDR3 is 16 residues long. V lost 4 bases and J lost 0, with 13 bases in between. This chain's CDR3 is CASSPEVAANTGELFF. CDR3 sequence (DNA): TGCGCCAGCAGCCCCGAGGTAGCCGCGAACACCGGGGAGCTGTTTTTT.

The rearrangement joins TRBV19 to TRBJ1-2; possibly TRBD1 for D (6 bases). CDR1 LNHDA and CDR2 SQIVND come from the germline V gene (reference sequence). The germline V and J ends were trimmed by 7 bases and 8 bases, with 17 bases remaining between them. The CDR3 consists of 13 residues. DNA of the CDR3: TGTGCCAGTACCGAACAGGGATCGGCAGGCTACACCTTC. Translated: CASTEQGSAGYTF.

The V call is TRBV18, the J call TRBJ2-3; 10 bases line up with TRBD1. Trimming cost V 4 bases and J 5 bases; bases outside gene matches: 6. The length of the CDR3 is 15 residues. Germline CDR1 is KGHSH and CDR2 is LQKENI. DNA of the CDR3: TGTGCCAGCTCACTCGGGACAGGGGAGATAGATACGCAGTATTTT. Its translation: CASSLGTGEIDTQYF.

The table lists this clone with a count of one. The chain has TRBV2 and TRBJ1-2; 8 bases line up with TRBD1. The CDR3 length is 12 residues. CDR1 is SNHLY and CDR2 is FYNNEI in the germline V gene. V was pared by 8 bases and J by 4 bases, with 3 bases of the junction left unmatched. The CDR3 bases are TGTGCCAGCGACGGACAGGGCTATGGCTACACCTTC. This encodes CASDGQGYGYTF.

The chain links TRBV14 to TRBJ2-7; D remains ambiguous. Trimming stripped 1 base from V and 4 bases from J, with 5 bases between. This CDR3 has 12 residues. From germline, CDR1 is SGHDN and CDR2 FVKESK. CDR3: CASSQGGYEQYF. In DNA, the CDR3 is TGTGCCAGCAGCCAAGGAGGATACGAGCAGTACTTC.

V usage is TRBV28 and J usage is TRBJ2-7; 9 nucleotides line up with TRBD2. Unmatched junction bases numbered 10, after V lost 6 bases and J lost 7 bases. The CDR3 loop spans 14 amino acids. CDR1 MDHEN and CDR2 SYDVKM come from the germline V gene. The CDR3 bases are TGTGCCAGCAGGACTAGCGGTTTGAAGGGGGAGCAGTACTTC. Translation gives CASRTSGLKGEQYF.

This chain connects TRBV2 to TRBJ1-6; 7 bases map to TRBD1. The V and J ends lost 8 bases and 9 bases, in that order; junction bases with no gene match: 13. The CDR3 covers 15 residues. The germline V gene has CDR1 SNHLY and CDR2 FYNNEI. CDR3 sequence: CASLVEHRGVSPLHF. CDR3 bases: TGTGCCAGCCTGGTCGAGCACAGGGGCGTTTCACCCCTCCACTTT.

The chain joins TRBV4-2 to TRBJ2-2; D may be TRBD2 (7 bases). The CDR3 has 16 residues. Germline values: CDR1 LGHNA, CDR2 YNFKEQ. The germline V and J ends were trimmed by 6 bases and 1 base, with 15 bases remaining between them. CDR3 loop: CASRGREGQNTGELFF. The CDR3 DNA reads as TGTGCCAGCAGAGGCAGGGAGGGACAGAACACCGGGGAGCTGTTTTTT.

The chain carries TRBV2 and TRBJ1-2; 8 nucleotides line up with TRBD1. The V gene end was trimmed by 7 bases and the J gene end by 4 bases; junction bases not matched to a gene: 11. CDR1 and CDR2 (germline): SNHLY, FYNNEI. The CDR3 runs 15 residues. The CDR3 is CASTSRQGAPYGYTF. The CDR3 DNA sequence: TGTGCCAGCACGAGTCGGCAGGGGGCTCCCTATGGCTACACCTTC.

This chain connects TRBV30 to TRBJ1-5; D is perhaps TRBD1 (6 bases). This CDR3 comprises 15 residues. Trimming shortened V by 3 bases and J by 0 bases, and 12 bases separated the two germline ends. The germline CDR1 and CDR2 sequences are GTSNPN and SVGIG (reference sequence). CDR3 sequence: CAWRRTADSNQPQHF. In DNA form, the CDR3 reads TGTGCCTGGAGGCGGACAGCCGATAGCAATCAGCCCCAGCATTTT.

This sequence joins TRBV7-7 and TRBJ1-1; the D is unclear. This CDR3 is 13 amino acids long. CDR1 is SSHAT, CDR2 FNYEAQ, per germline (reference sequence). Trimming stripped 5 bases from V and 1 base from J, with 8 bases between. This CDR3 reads CASSVTPNTEAFF. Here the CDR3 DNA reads TGTGCCAGCAGCGTAACACCGAACACTGAAGCTTTCTTT.

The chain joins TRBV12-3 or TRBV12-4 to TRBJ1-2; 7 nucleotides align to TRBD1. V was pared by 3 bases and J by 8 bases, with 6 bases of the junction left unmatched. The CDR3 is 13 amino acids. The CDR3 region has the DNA TGTGCCAGCAGTTTCAGGGGGTCGGGGGGCTACACCTTC. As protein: CASSFRGSGGYTF.

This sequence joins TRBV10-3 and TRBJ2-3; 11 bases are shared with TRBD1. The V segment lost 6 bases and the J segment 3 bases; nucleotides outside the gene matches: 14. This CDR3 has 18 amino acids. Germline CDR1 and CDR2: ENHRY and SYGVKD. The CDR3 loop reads CAIRGGQGEGFRTDTQYF. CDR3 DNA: TGTGCCATCAGGGGGGGACAGGGGGAAGGTTTTCGGACAGATACGCAGTATTTT.

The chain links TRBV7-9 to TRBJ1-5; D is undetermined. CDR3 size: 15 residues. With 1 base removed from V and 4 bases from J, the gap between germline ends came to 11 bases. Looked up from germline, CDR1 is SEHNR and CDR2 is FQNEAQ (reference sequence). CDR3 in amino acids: CASSLDGFGNQPQHF. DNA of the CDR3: TGTGCCAGCAGCTTAGATGGCTTTGGTAATCAGCCCCAGCATTTT. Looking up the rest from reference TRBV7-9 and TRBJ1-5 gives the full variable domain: DTGVSQNPRHKITKRGQNVTFRCDPISEHNRLYWYRQTLGQGPEFLTYFQNEAQLEKSRLLSDRFSAERPKGSFSTLEIQRTEQGDSAMYLCASSLDGFGNQPQHFGDGTRLSIL.

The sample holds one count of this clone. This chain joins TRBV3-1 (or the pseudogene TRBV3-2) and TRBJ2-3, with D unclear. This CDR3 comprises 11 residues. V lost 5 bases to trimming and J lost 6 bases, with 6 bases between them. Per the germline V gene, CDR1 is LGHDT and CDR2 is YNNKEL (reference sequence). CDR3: CASSSRDTQYF. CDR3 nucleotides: TGTGCCAGCAGCTCTCGGGATACGCAGTATTTT.